The 15 T cell receptor beta chains below come from one sample, sequenced in a study of a mutant IDH1 vaccine in newly diagnosed glioma. Assay: immunoSEQ multiplex PCR; the TCRdb copy retains only in-frame clones and omits some. The repertoire holds 45,000 to 55,000 clones, about 82% seen once, with 10% to 15% in the top ten. Antigen specificity for these receptors is unknown. The time point: week 35, safety follow-up. The study gave 300 ug of mutant IDH1 20-mer peptide per vaccine dose, with topical imiquimod. The sample in question was PBMCs, obtained from a glioma patient whose treatment included an IDH1 peptide vaccine. The receptors come from a man aged 35-49 years with glioma.

This chain joins TRBV6-6 and TRBJ2-1, with D possibly TRBD1 on 5 matching bases. The germline gives CDR1 MNHNY, CDR2 SVGAGI (reference sequence). The V and J ends lost 7 bases and 10 bases respectively, with 17 bases between them. The CDR3 covers 13 residues. The CDR3 coding sequence is TGTGCCAGCACCCCAGGGTTTATGGTAGAGCAGTTCTTC. Amino acid sequence: CASTPGFMVEQFF.

The chain is built from TRBV5-4 and TRBJ2-2; no clear D. The CDR3 sequence is 14 residues long. V lost 0 bases to trimming and J lost 8 bases, with 11 bases between them. Germline V gene lookup returns CDR1 SGHNT and CDR2 YYREEE (reference sequence). The CDR3 here is CASSLARAGGELFF. The CDR3, as DNA: TGTGCCAGCAGCTTGGCCCGGGCTGGTGGGGAGCTGTTTTTT.

This clone was observed a few times. The chain is built from TRBV7-8 and TRBJ1-1, with no clear D. The V end lost 0 bases, the J end lost 3 bases, and 2 bases lay between the germline ends. CDR1 is SGHVS, CDR2 FQNEAQ, per germline. The CDR3 length is 12 residues. CDR3 in amino acids: CASSLAHTEAFF. Written as DNA, the CDR3 is TGTGCCAGCAGCTTAGCACACACTGAAGCTTTCTTT.

CDR3 residues: CASSLSRTAPLRNQPQHF. The CDR3 DNA is TGTGCCAGCAGTTTATCCAGGACAGCACCCTTACGCAATCAGCCCCAGCATTTT. This rearrangement joins TRBV28 to TRBJ1-5; D is perhaps TRBD1 (6 bases). CDR1 is MDHEN, CDR2 SYDVKM, per germline. This CDR3 spans 18 amino acids. V was clipped by 1 base and J by 2 bases, with 18 bases between them.

The V gene is TRBV4-2, the J gene TRBJ1-1, with a possible D match to TRBD1 (5 bases). The CDR3 is 14 residues long. Trimming took 8 bases from V and 2 from J, leaving 15 bases between them. CDR1 LGHNA and CDR2 YNFKEQ come from the germline V gene. CDR3 protein: CASVGVPPNTEAFF. The CDR3 bases are TGTGCCAGCGTGGGGGTGCCACCTAACACTGAAGCTTTCTTT.

The V gene is TRBV7-2, the J gene TRBJ2-7, with 12 bases lining up with TRBD2. This CDR3 has 15 residues. Germline lookup yields CDR1 SGHTA and CDR2 FQGNSA. V lost 5 bases, J lost 4 bases, and 6 bases stayed unmatched. The CDR3 region is CASSPKLAGGYEQYF. DNA of the CDR3: TGTGCCAGCAGCCCCAAACTAGCGGGAGGTTACGAGCAGTACTTC.

The chain carries TRBV21-1 and TRBJ2-6; the table's D gene call, TRBD2, was not cross checked with the DNA. TRBV21-1 is given as a pseudogene. CDR3 length: 20 amino acids. The CDR3 DNA reads as TGTGCCAGCAGCAAAGGTAGGGCTAGCGGGTACTGGTCTGGGGCCAACGTCCTGACTTTC. Its translation is CASSKGRASGYWSGANVLTF.

This chain connects TRBV19 to TRBJ1-5; 8 nucleotides line up with TRBD1. Germline values: CDR1 LNHDA, CDR2 SQIVND (reference sequence). The CDR3 has 13 residues. J gave up 7 bases and V 5 bases, and 4 bases lay outside the gene matches. This chain's CDR3 is CASSARDRQPQHF. The CDR3 region has the DNA TGTGCCAGTAGTGCTCGGGACAGGCAGCCCCAGCATTTT.

The J gene is TRBJ2-1, the V gene TRBV9; TRBD2 matches 7 bases. The V segment lost 0 bases and the J segment 2 bases; nucleotides outside the gene matches: 8. CDR1 and CDR2 (germline): SGDLS, YYNGEE. This CDR3 contains 17 residues. The CDR3, as DNA: TGTGCCAGCAGCGTAGAGGGGAGGGACGGGACCTACAATGAGCAGTTCTTC. It is translated as CASSVEGRDGTYNEQFF.

This chain joins TRBV7-2 and TRBJ2-2, with TRBD1 matching 8 bases. Germline CDR1 SGHTA, CDR2 FQGNSA. The CDR3 sequence is 15 residues long. With 2 bases clipped from V and 3 bases from J, the junction kept 2 bases outside the gene matches. Written as DNA, the CDR3 is TGTGCCAGCAGCTTAAGACAGGGGCACACCGGGGAGCTGTTTTTT. Residues: CASSLRQGHTGELFF. The whole variable domain, filled in from reference TRBV7-2 and TRBJ2-2, reads GAGVSQSPSNKVTEKGKDVELRCDPISGHTALYWYRQSLGQGLEFLIYFQGNSAPDKSGLPSDRFSAERTGGSVSTLTIQRTQQEDSAVYLCASSLRQGHTGELFFGEGSRLTVL.

This chain uses TRBV10-1 with TRBJ1-1; D possibly corresponds to TRBD1 (5 bases). The V end lost 10 bases, the J end lost 4 bases, and 16 bases lay between the germline ends. The CDR3 has 13 amino acids. CDR1 and CDR2 from the germline V gene are WNHNN and SYGVQD (reference sequence). CDR3 bases: TGCGCCACCTCGAGGGGTGGGAGCACTGAAGCTTTCTTT. It translates to CATSRGGSTEAFF.

CDR3 bases: TGTGCCAGCAGTGAAGGGGCGGGAGGCTCCTACGAGCAGTACTTC. Protein: CASSEGAGGSYEQYF. The genes are TRBV2 and TRBJ2-7; TRBD2 aligns across 8 bases. Trimming took 1 base from V and 0 from J; bases not matched to a gene: 2. Per germline, CDR1 SNHLY and CDR2 FYNNEI. The CDR3 runs to 15 residues.

This clone was seen only once. The junction does not match germline at one end; this may be a read error. The rearrangement uses TRBV7-9 and TRBJ1-2; the D gene is possibly TRBD1 (5 bases). The CDR3 covers 14 residues. CDR1 and CDR2 (germline): SEHNR, FQNEAQ (reference sequence). CDR3 nucleotides: TGTGCCAGCAGCCCCGGGGGTACTAACTATGGCTACGCCTTC. Translation: CASSPGGTNYGYAF.

The genes are TRBV11-2 and TRBJ2-1, with 10 bases lining up with TRBD2. V was clipped by 5 bases and J by 4 bases; unmatched bases: 5. The CDR3 is made up of 15 amino acids. CDR1 and CDR2 from the germline V gene are SGHAT and FQNNGV. DNA for the CDR3: TGTGCCAGCAGCCAACTAGCGGGACCATACAATGAGCAGTTCTTC. Its translation is CASSQLAGPYNEQFF.

The V call is TRBV9, the J call TRBJ2-1, with 7 bases lining up with TRBD2. The CDR3 sequence is 18 residues long. Trimming took 0 bases from V and 0 from J; bases not matched to a gene: 9. In germline, CDR1 is SGDLS, CDR2 YYNGEE. As DNA, the CDR3 is TGTGCCAGCAGCGTAGACTCTAGCGGAGGCCACTCCTACAATGAGCAGTTCTTC. Residues: CASSVDSSGGHSYNEQFF.